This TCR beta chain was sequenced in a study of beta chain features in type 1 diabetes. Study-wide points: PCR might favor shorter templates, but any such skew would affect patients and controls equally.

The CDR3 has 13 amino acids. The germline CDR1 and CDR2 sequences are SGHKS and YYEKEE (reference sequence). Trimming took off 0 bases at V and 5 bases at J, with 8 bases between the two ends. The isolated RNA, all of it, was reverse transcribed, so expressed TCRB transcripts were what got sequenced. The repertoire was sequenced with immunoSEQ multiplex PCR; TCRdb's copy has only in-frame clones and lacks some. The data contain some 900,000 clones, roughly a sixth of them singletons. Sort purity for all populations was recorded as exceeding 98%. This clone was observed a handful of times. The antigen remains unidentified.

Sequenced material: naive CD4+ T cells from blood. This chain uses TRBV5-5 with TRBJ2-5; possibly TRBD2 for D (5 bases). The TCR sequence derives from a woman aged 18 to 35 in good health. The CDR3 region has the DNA TGTGCCAGCAGCTTGGGTCGGGATGAGACCCAGTACTTC. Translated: CASSLGRDETQYF.